One and the same sample provided the 20 T cell receptor beta chains below, sequenced in a study of T cell repertoires in cytomegalovirus infection. TCRdb reanalysed the reads using MiXCR and keeps one entry per CDR3 protein. The repertoire holds some 230,000 distinct CDR3 sequences, roughly 22% seen once, with 15% to 20% in the top ten. Sample: CD8+ T cells from PBMCs. These receptors all come from a human donor in good health (CMV status not recorded). Some clones in this sample may be carry-over from other donors' samples.

This clonotype has a handful of counts. The chain employs TRBV24-1 and TRBJ2-5; the D is unclear. Germline CDR1 reads KGHDR; CDR2 reads SFDVKD. Trimming stripped 1 base from V and 4 bases from J, with 0 bases between. This CDR3 contains 11 residues. The CDR3 region has the DNA TGTGCCACCAGTGATTTAGAGACCCAGTACTTC. It encodes CATSDLETQYF.

This clonotype has ten or more counts. The chain couples TRBV11-1 to TRBJ2-6; 10 bases are a match to TRBD1. The CDR3 spans 17 residues. CDR1 SGHAT and CDR2 FQDESV come from the germline V gene (reference sequence). V lost 6 bases to trimming and J lost 2 bases; unmatched junction nucleotides: 7. The DNA for the CDR3 is TGTGCCAGCAGGAACCCGGGACAGGGGACTGGGGCCAACGTCCTGACTTTC. It specifies CASRNPGQGTGANVLTF.

The V and J genes are TRBV4-1 and TRBJ1-1; maybe TRBD1 (5 bases). The CDR3 covers 16 residues. Trimming took off 4 bases at V and 7 bases at J, with 22 bases between the two ends. Per germline, CDR1 MGHRA and CDR2 YSYEKL. CDR3 protein: CASSLLARAGTDEAFF. The DNA of the CDR3 is TGCGCCAGCAGCCTCCTGGCGAGGGCCGGGACGGATGAAGCTTTCTTT.

This clonotype was seen a handful of times. V usage is TRBV7-9 and J usage is TRBJ2-6; D remains ambiguous. CDR1 is SEHNR, CDR2 FQNEAQ, per germline (reference sequence). V shed 2 bases and J shed 3 bases, with 14 bases lying between them. The CDR3 is 17 amino acids. For the CDR3, the DNA is TGTGCCAGCAGCTTATTGGGTCCCCCTAGTGGGGCCAACGTCCTGACTTTC. Translation gives CASSLLGPPSGANVLTF.

For the CDR3, the DNA is TGTGCCAGCAGCCCTAGGGACACCTACGAGCAGTACTTC. It codes for CASSPRDTYEQYF. The rearrangement joins TRBV7-9 to TRBJ2-7, with D possibly being TRBD1 (6 bases). V lost 5 bases and J lost 2, with 10 bases in between. There are 13 residues in the CDR3. Germline V gene sequence: CDR1 SEHNR, CDR2 FQNEAQ (reference sequence).

The V gene is TRBV7-2, the J gene TRBJ2-1; no clear D. Germline CDR1 SGHTA, CDR2 FQGNSA. The CDR3 length is 12 residues. Trimming cost V 2 bases and J 6 bases, with 5 bases left between them. The CDR3 coding sequence is TGTGCCAGCAGCTTATGGGTCAATGAGCAGTTCTTC. Protein sequence: CASSLWVNEQFF. The full variable domain, in which reference TRBV7-2 and TRBJ2-1 provide the parts outside the CDR3, is GAGVSQSPSNKVTEKGKDVELRCDPISGHTALYWYRQSLGQGLEFLIYFQGNSAPDKSGLPSDRFSAERTGGSVSTLTIQRTQQEDSAVYLCASSLWVNEQFFGPGTRLTVL.

This clonotype was seen a handful of times. This sequence joins TRBV5-4 and TRBJ2-7; 9 nucleotides match TRBD1. V shed 4 bases, J shed 7 bases, and the junction held 9 bases outside the gene matches. Germline-derived CDR1 and CDR2 are SGHNT and YYREEE (reference sequence). The CDR3 runs 14 residues. The CDR3 spells CASSISGTGNEQYF. The CDR3 DNA reads as TGTGCCAGCAGCATCTCCGGGACAGGGAATGAGCAGTACTTC.

The J gene is TRBJ2-7, the V gene TRBV7-2; 9 bases agree with TRBD1. Looked up from germline, CDR1 is SGHTA and CDR2 is FQGNSA. The CDR3 is 15 amino acids. V dropped 5 bases and J dropped 3; count of bases not matched to a gene: 8. CDR3 amino acids: CASSGPGTGNYEQYF. The CDR3 DNA sequence: TGTGCCAGCAGCGGACCCGGGACAGGGAACTACGAGCAGTACTTC. The variable domain in full, with the rest retrieved from reference TRBV7-2 and TRBJ2-7, is GAGVSQSPSNKVTEKGKDVELRCDPISGHTALYWYRQSLGQGLEFLIYFQGNSAPDKSGLPSDRFSAERTGGSVSTLTIQRTQQEDSAVYLCASSGPGTGNYEQYFGPGTRLTVT.

The chain combines TRBV29-1 with TRBJ1-2; D is perhaps TRBD1 (6 bases). Trimming stripped 1 base from V and 1 base from J, with 16 bases between. Looked up from germline, CDR1 is SQVTM and CDR2 is ANQGSEA. The CDR3 runs to 16 residues. CDR3 in amino acids: CSVEGPDSSDNYGYTF. The CDR3 DNA follows: TGCAGCGTTGAAGGGCCGGACAGTAGCGATAACTATGGCTACACCTTC.

This clonotype was detected ten times or more. The J gene is TRBJ2-2, the V gene TRBV7-9, with a possible D match to TRBD1 (6 bases). Germline V gives CDR1 SEHNR, CDR2 FQNEAQ (reference sequence). The CDR3 is 17 amino acids. Trimming stripped 3 bases from V and 1 base from J, with 15 bases between. CDR3 sequence: CASSLEIGQMNTGELFF. The DNA of the CDR3 is TGTGCCAGCAGCTTGGAAATAGGACAGATGAACACCGGGGAGCTGTTTTTT.

V and J are TRBV7-4 and TRBJ2-5; 10 nucleotides match TRBD1. CDR3 length equals 16 residues. Germline trimming cut 4 bases from V and 4 bases from J; bases unmatched to any gene: 9. In germline, CDR1 is SGHVT, CDR2 SQSDAQ. CDR3 DNA sequence: TGTGCCAGCAGCTCTGCCGGACAGGGGGTTCGAGAGACCCAGTACTTC. Amino acids: CASSSAGQGVRETQYF.

V gene TRBV28 combines with J gene TRBJ2-5, with a weak D call TRBD1 (6 bases). The CDR3 spans 14 residues. The germline CDR1 and CDR2 sequences are MDHEN and SYDVKM. Trimming pared 2 bases from V and 0 bases from J, leaving 7 bases between. CDR3 DNA: TGTGCCAGCAGTTTACAGGGGTACCAAGAGACCCAGTACTTC. Translation: CASSLQGYQETQYF.

This clonotype was seen more than once but under ten times. The chain combines TRBV6-5 with TRBJ2-7; D is possibly TRBD1 (6 bases). Germline CDR1 is MNHEY and CDR2 is SVGAGI. V lost 0 bases and J lost 2, with 11 bases in between. The CDR3 spans 15 residues. The CDR3: CASSYSQGLTYEQYF. CDR3 in DNA: TGTGCCAGCAGTTACTCCCAGGGGCTTACCTACGAGCAGTACTTC.

The chain joins TRBV28 to TRBJ2-5; possible D gene TRBD2, 5 bases. V was clipped by 6 bases and J by 5 bases, with 13 bases between them. There are 13 residues in the CDR3. CDR1 and CDR2 from the germline V gene are MDHEN and SYDVKM. CDR3 residues: CASSQTGYETQYF. The CDR3 DNA is TGTGCCAGCAGCCAGACGGGGTATGAGACCCAGTACTTC.

V is TRBV7-7 and J is TRBJ2-5, with TRBD1 matching over 8 bases. CDR3 length equals 17 residues. Germline V gene lookup returns CDR1 SSHAT and CDR2 FNYEAQ (reference sequence). With V trimmed by 5 bases and J by 1 base, 12 bases remained unmatched. In DNA, the CDR3 is TGTGCCAGCAGCCCTCCCCCACAGGGGGTTCTCCAAGAGACCCAGTACTTC. Its protein is CASSPPPQGVLQETQYF.

The V and J genes are TRBV7-8 and TRBJ2-1; TRBD2 matches 7 bases. V gave up 1 base and J gave up 4 bases; unmatched junction bases: 7. This CDR3 spans 16 amino acids. Germline-derived CDR1 and CDR2 are SGHVS and FQNEAQ. The DNA of the CDR3 is TGTGCCAGCAGCTTAGATAGCGGGCCGGTTTACAATGAGCAGTTCTTC. Protein sequence: CASSLDSGPVYNEQFF.

The V call is TRBV28, the J call TRBJ1-1; the match to TRBD1 covers 9 bases. The germline CDR1 and CDR2 sequences are MDHEN and SYDVKM. Unmatched junction bases numbered 17, after V lost 2 bases and J lost 4 bases. This CDR3 comprises 19 residues. DNA of the CDR3: TGTGCCAGCAGTTTAAGCACCCTTTACCGGGACAGGGTGCGCACTGAAGCTTTCTTT. This codes for CASSLSTLYRDRVRTEAFF.

This clonotype was recorded many times. CDR3 loop: CSARGLTVGNQPQHF. For the CDR3, the DNA is TGCAGTGCTAGAGGGTTGACCGTTGGCAATCAGCCCCAGCATTTT. The V gene is TRBV20-1, the J gene TRBJ1-5; no reliable D call. Deletions cut 1 base from V and 2 bases from J, with 12 bases between. Looked up from germline, CDR1 is DFQATT and CDR2 is SNEGSKA (reference sequence). The length of the CDR3 is 15 residues.

This clonotype was seen repeatedly, ten times or more. This rearrangement joins TRBV12-3 or TRBV12-4 to TRBJ2-1; TRBD2 agrees at 11 bases. The CDR3 contains 15 residues. With V trimmed by 5 bases and J by 10 bases, 10 bases remained unmatched. CDR3 sequence (DNA): TGTGCCAGCAGTCCTCTAGCGGGGGGCCAGGGGGAGCAGTTCTTC. It specifies CASSPLAGGQGEQFF.

In DNA form, the CDR3 reads TGCGCCAGCAGCCAAGAAGAGGGGCTAGCCTACAATGAGCAGTTCTTC. Translation gives CASSQEEGLAYNEQFF. The chain recombines TRBV4-1 with TRBJ2-1, with D tentatively TRBD1 or TRBD2 (5 bases each). The CDR3 extends over 16 amino acids. Per the germline V gene, CDR1 is MGHRA and CDR2 is YSYEKL. V was trimmed by 0 bases and J by 2 bases, leaving 11 bases between them.